What follows are 6 T cell receptor beta chains derived from one specimen sequenced in a study of T cell clonality in common variable immunodeficiency. Study conclusions and caveats: Reportedly, TCR beta sequences from common variable immunodeficiency showed fewer deletions and N-nucleotide insertions.

Profiling relied on immunoSEQ multiplex PCR, and the TCRdb table lists in-frame clones only, not all of them. Sampling found 9,400 or so clones, none seen once. No antigen has been identified for these receptors. The sample was peripheral blood mononuclear cells. These receptors all stem from a human donor with common variable immunodeficiency.

This clone is deemed medium-sized. The CDR3 is cut off 3 residues early in the read; its end comes from the germline J gene. The rearrangement uses TRBV7-9 and TRBJ1-2; TRBD1 aligns across 9 bases. The V gene end was trimmed by 5 bases and the J gene end by 4 bases; junction bases not matched to a gene: 8. The germline gives CDR1 SEHNR, CDR2 FQNEAQ (reference sequence). The CDR3 covers 15 residues. The sequenced part of the CDR3 DNA is TGTGCCAGCAGCGGGGACAGGGAAGTAAGCTATGGC. Its protein is CASSGDREVSYG. The whole CDR3 region reads CASSGDREVSYGYTF.

This clone has a handful of counts. Incomplete CDR3 DNA: TGCAGCGTTGCAGGGCGTAACAAGCAGCCC. Its translation: CSVAGRNKQP. The full CDR3 protein is CSVAGRNKQPQHF. The chain combines TRBV29-1 with TRBJ1-5; D may be TRBD1 (5 bases). Coverage ceases 3 residues before the CDR3 finishes, and the germline J gene fills in the end. Germline V CDR1 and CDR2: SQVTM, ANQGSEA. The V gene lost 4 bases and the J gene lost 7 bases, with 14 bases spanning the gap. This CDR3 has 13 amino acids.

This clone was observed at least ten times. The CDR3 end is not reached by the read, which stops 3 residues before it; the germline J gene fills it in. The V call is TRBV2, the J call TRBJ2-3, with 7 bases fitting TRBD1. The CDR3 totals 16 residues. Germline CDR1 SNHLY, CDR2 FYNNEI. After removal of 3 bases from V and 2 bases from J, the junction contained 8 bases not matched to a gene. CDR3 residues: CASSEVVTGITDTQYF. The part of the CDR3 DNA that was read is TGTGCCAGCAGTGAGGTAGTGACAGGGATCACAGATACG. The whole variable domain, remainder taken from reference TRBV2 and TRBJ2-3, is EPEVTQTPSHQVTQMGQEVILRCVPISNHLYFYWYRQILGQKVEFLVSFYNNEISEKSEIFDDQFSVERPDGSNFTLKIRSTKLEDSAMYFCASSEVVTGITDTQYFGPGTRLTVL.

This clone was picked up many times. The read is 3 residues too short to cover the CDR3 end, so that end is filled in from the germline J gene. The chain joins TRBV12-3 or TRBV12-4 to TRBJ1-2; 8 bases map to TRBD1. V was pared by 6 bases and J by 0 bases, with 3 bases of the junction left unmatched. CDR3 length: 14 residues. The covered CDR3 bases are TGTGCCAGCAGGACAGGGGCTACTAACTATGGC. It codes for CASRTGATNYG. Given in full, the CDR3 is CASRTGATNYGYTF.

This clone was picked up many times. The CDR3 spells CASSLSGTSGGEQFF. The covered CDR3 bases are TGTGCCAGCAGTTTATCCGGGACTAGCGGAGGTGAG. The V call is TRBV6-2 or TRBV6-3, the J call TRBJ2-1; TRBD2 agrees at 11 bases. The read ends 3 residues shy of where the CDR3 ends; the end is completed using the germline J gene. Germline CDR1 is MNHEY and CDR2 is SVGEGT. The CDR3 covers 15 residues. The J segment lost 9 bases and the V segment lost 4 bases, leaving 8 bases of the junction unmatched.

This clone is medium-sized within its sample. The read falls 3 residues short of the CDR3 end, and the missing part is taken from the germline J gene. The chain carries TRBV30 and TRBJ2-7; either TRBD1 or TRBD2 may fit D (6 bases each). The CDR3 runs to 12 residues. Germline assignment: CDR1 GTSNPN and CDR2 SVGIG (reference sequence). V dropped 7 bases and J dropped 4 bases, with 14 bases sitting between them. CDR3 sequence reads: CAFHRRGYEQYF. The CDR3 DNA, read in part, is TGTGCCTTTCACAGGAGGGGGTACGAG.